The 16 T cell receptor beta chains below were found in one sample sequenced in a study of blood T cells in healthy people across ages (dated by TCRdb to about 2015). Library preparation used 5' RACE. The sequencer was an Illumina HiSeq 2500. A second PCR of about 7 to 12 cycles was run with a J-beta primer mix and a sample-barcoded 5' primer. TCRdb reran the public reads through fastp at Q25 and MiXCR, keeping productive beta chains. Each CDR3 protein gets just one entry, which takes the most common genes and DNA from the rows behind it. Recorded for this sample are 1.5 million to 2 million distinct CDR3 sequences; less than 50% of them occurred a single time. Approximately 2.1% of the sample is held by the ten biggest clonotypes. Sequenced input: blood. The receptors were sampled from a middle-aged woman in good health.

The CDR3 protein is CASSSPVGSNQPQHF. The DNA for the CDR3 is TGTGCCAGCAGTTCTCCTGTGGGTAGCAATCAGCCCCAGCATTTT. J is TRBJ1-5 and V is TRBV6-6; D not certain. The V end was cut by 4 bases, the J end by 0 bases, with 10 bases between. This CDR3 region has 15 residues. Germline-derived CDR1 and CDR2 are MNHNY and SVGAGI (reference sequence).

This clonotype showed up just a few times. The chain is built from TRBV27 and TRBJ2-7, with a weak D call TRBD1 (6 bases). Trimming removed 0 bases at V and 0 bases at J, with 9 bases between. The CDR3 sequence is 15 residues long. Germline loops: CDR1 MNHEY, CDR2 SMNVEV (reference sequence). The CDR3 here is CASSLSQGISYEQYF. The CDR3, as DNA: TGTGCCAGCAGTTTATCTCAGGGGATCTCCTACGAGCAGTACTTC.

The CDR3 region has the DNA TGTGCCGTTCACCAGAGGGGATCTGGGGCCAACGTCCTGACTTTC. This sequence encodes CAVHQRGSGANVLTF. The chain links TRBV6-1 to TRBJ2-6; D is perhaps TRBD1 or TRBD2 (5 bases each). The CDR3 contains 15 residues. Germline V lookup: CDR1 MNHNS, CDR2 SASEGT. V was shortened by 11 bases and J by 1 base, with 15 bases between the two germline ends.

The CDR3 sequence: CASSSTSGGRQYF. CDR3 DNA sequence: TGTGCCAGCAGCTCAACTAGCGGGGGCCGACAGTACTTC. J is TRBJ2-5 and V is TRBV7-2; 11 nucleotides agree with TRBD2. The J segment lost 11 bases and the V segment lost 4 bases, leaving 6 bases of the junction unmatched. CDR3 length: 13 amino acids. CDR1 is SGHTA and CDR2 is FQGNSA in the germline V gene.

A few counts support this clonotype. The rearrangement links TRBV3-1 to TRBJ2-4; weak D call: TRBD2 (6 bases). CDR1 is LGHDT and CDR2 is YNNKEL in the germline V gene (reference sequence). The V end was cut by 3 bases, the J end by 6 bases, with 18 bases between. The CDR3 has 16 residues. The CDR3: CASSHPGRGSGNIQYF. For the CDR3, the DNA is TGTGCCAGCAGCCATCCTGGGCGTGGTAGCGGAAACATTCAGTACTTC.

The chain recombines TRBV7-2 with TRBJ1-2, with D perhaps TRBD1 (6 bases). This CDR3 is 14 amino acids long. V was cut by 5 bases and J by 6 bases, with 16 bases left in between. The germline CDR1 and CDR2 sequences are SGHTA and FQGNSA. This chain's CDR3 is CASSPQGLGDGYTF. CDR3 coding DNA: TGTGCCAGCAGCCCCCAGGGGCTGGGTGATGGCTACACCTTC.

The chain joins TRBV15 to TRBJ1-2, with D uncertain. Germline CDR1 is LNHNV and CDR2 is YYDKDF (reference sequence). V lost 0 bases to trimming and J lost 6 bases, with 14 bases between them. The CDR3 spans 15 residues. The CDR3 reads CATSRDSRVRDGYTF. DNA for the CDR3: TGTGCCACCAGCAGAGATTCAAGGGTCCGTGATGGCTACACCTTC. Together with reference TRBV15 and TRBJ1-2, the CDR3 gives the full variable domain: DAMVIQNPRYQVTQFGKPVTLSCSQTLNHNVMYWYQQKSSQAPKLLFHYYDKDFNNEADTPDNFQSRRPNTSFCFLDIRSPGLGDTAMYLCATSRDSRVRDGYTFGSGTRLTVV.

The chain links TRBV28 to TRBJ2-7; 9 bases align to TRBD1. Germline V CDR1 and CDR2: MDHEN, SYDVKM. Trimming at V came to 5 bases and at J to 1 base, leaving 15 bases not matched to a gene. This CDR3 region has 18 residues. The CDR3 DNA sequence: TGTGCCAGCAGTCCTACGCCCGGGACAGGGCACGATTCCTACGAGCAGTACTTC. It is translated as CASSPTPGTGHDSYEQYF.

The V gene is TRBV6-1, the J gene TRBJ2-2, with D uncertain. In germline, CDR1 is MNHNS, CDR2 SASEGT. V was trimmed by 0 bases and J by 5 bases, leaving 7 bases between them. The CDR3 loop spans 14 amino acids. CDR3: CASSEATRTGELFF. CDR3 nucleotides: TGTGCCAGCAGTGAAGCTACCAGGACCGGGGAGCTGTTTTTT.

This clonotype has just one count. This chain joins TRBV5-1 and TRBJ1-6; no clear D gene. The V and J ends lost 8 bases and 1 base respectively, with 16 bases between them. The germline V gene encodes CDR1 SGHRS and CDR2 YFSETQ. The CDR3 runs 16 residues. CDR3 coding DNA: TGCGCCAGTAGTAAGGACCTTCGGTCCTATAATTCACCCCTCCACTTT. Translated: CASSKDLRSYNSPLHF.

The rearrangement uses TRBV5-1 and TRBJ1-1; TRBD1 might be the D (5 bases). The CDR3 consists of 13 residues. Germline-derived CDR1 and CDR2 are SGHRS and YFSETQ. V lost 7 bases and J 5 bases, leaving 15 bases between the germline ends. The CDR3 here is CASAPRGETEAFF. The CDR3 nucleotides read TGCGCCAGCGCTCCACGGGGGGAAACTGAAGCTTTCTTT.

The rearrangement links TRBV20-1 to TRBJ1-6; D remains unclear. The CDR3 has 15 residues. V lost 0 bases, J lost 10 bases, and 16 bases lay in between. Germline V gene data show CDR1 as DFQATT and CDR2 as SNEGSKA (reference sequence). Written as DNA, the CDR3 is TGCAGTGCTAGAGATCGGGCCCCTTTAGGGTCACCCCTCCACTTT. Translation: CSARDRAPLGSPLHF.

The V and J genes are TRBV6-2 or TRBV6-3 and TRBJ2-5, with no clear D. This CDR3 contains 14 residues. CDR1 MNHEY and CDR2 SVGEGT come from the germline V gene. Trimming pared 5 bases from V and 4 bases from J, leaving 14 bases between. In DNA form, the CDR3 reads TGTGCCAGCAGTCTCCAGATTGGGGTAGAGACCCAGTACTTC. Translating it yields CASSLQIGVETQYF.

Concerning this clonotype: At one end, the junction sequence differs from germline, possibly due to a read error. This chain joins TRBV6-5 and TRBJ1-5; D remains unclear. CDR1 is MNHEY and CDR2 is SVGAGI in the germline V gene. This CDR3 has 16 amino acids. Here the CDR3 DNA reads TGTGCCAGCAGCCTCAACCCTGCCCCGGACCATCAGCCACAGCATTTT. This gives the protein CASSLNPAPDHQPQHF.

This clonotype was counted a few times. This chain connects TRBV27 to TRBJ2-1; 10 bases agree with TRBD2. This CDR3 region has 17 residues. Germline V gene data show CDR1 as MNHEY and CDR2 as SMNVEV (reference sequence). The ends lost 8 bases at V and 4 bases at J; junction bases unmatched: 14. CDR3 DNA sequence: TGTGCCAGCCTCTCTGCGCCTAGCGGGGGTTCGTACAATGAGCAGTTCTTC. The encoded protein is CASLSAPSGGSYNEQFF.

The J gene is TRBJ1-4, the V gene TRBV4-3, with a weak D call TRBD1 (5 bases). Germline assignment: CDR1 LGHNA and CDR2 YSLEER. This CDR3 comprises 14 residues. The V end was cut by 6 bases, the J end by 4 bases, with 12 bases between. CDR3 loop: CASRHRQGNEKLFF. Written as DNA, the CDR3 is TGCGCCAGCAGACACAGGCAGGGTAATGAAAAACTGTTTTTT.